The rows below give T cell receptor beta chains drawn from one sample of a study of blood T cell repertoires in COVID-19. The assay was immunoSEQ multiplex PCR, and TCRdb's table has in-frame clones only and misses some. This sample has under 250,000 clones, with roughly 85% found just once. Sequencing used peripheral blood. These receptors were collected from a woman aged 40 to 50 with active or convalescent COVID-19. Both conserved end residues are part of each CDR3. A D gene is named only where the DNA matches it firmly. The size field is filled for only some rows; it gives once, few, many or a size class.

v_gene	j_gene	d_gene	abundance	CDR3nt	CDR3aa
TRBV10-3	TRBJ1-2	NA	NA	TGTGCCATCAGTGAGTCAGGTCAGGGGAACTATGGCTACACCTTC	CAISESGQGNYGYTF
TRBV2	TRBJ2-7	TRBD1	NA	TGTGCCAGCAGACGGACAGGGGGTCAGGAGAGCGAGCAGTACTTC	CASRRTGGQESEQYF
TRBV28	TRBJ1-1	TRBD1	NA	TGTGCCAGCAGTTCCCCGAGGGGACAGATGAACACTGAAGCTTTCTTT	CASSSPRGQMNTEAFF
TRBV20-1	TRBJ2-1	TRBD1	NA	TGCAGTAGCCAGGGGGACAATGAGCAGTTCTTC	CSSQGDNEQFF
TRBV18	TRBJ2-1	NA	NA	TGTGCCAGCTCGGCTTCTAGCGACAATGAGCAGTTCTTC	CASSASSDNEQFF
TRBV7-2	TRBJ1-1	NA	few	TGTGCCAGCAGCTTAGACAGGCCGAACACTGAAGCTTTCTTT	CASSLDRPNTEAFF
TRBV7-9	TRBJ1-4	TRBD1	once	TGTGCCAGCAGCGCCCGGGACAGGGGGCTCCCAACTAATGAAAAACTGTTTTTT	CASSARDRGLPTNEKLFF
TRBV19	TRBJ1-1	NA	NA	TGTGCCAGTAGTCCGCGGGCCGGGGTTCGCAAAACTGAAGCTTTCTTT	CASSPRAGVRKTEAFF
TRBV9	TRBJ2-1	NA	NA	TGTGCCAGCAGCGTCCTAGGGGGGGTGGTTACCGATGAGCAGTTCTTC	CASSVLGGVVTDEQFF
TRBV29-1	TRBJ2-3	NA	NA	TGCAGCGTTGGACAGGACACAGATACGCAGTATTTT	CSVGQDTDTQYF
TRBV7-8	TRBJ1-4	NA	NA	TGTGCCAGCAGCCGCGGGGGTGGCGAAAAACTGTTTTTT	CASSRGGGEKLFF
TRBV11-2	TRBJ2-1	TRBD2	NA	TGTGCCAGCAGAGACGGGGGGGGACCCAATGAGCAGTTCTTC	CASRDGGGPNEQFF
TRBV24-1	TRBJ2-1	TRBD2	NA	TGTGCCACCAGTGATGTTAGCGGGAGGGCCTTGAATGAGCAGTTCTTC	CATSDVSGRALNEQFF
TRBV18	TRBJ1-2	TRBD1	NA	TGTGCCAGCTCATACGGACAGGGTAATGGCTACACCTTC	CASSYGQGNGYTF